The 27 T cell receptor beta chains presented below share a single source sample, sequenced in a study of blood T cell repertoires in COVID-19. The assay was immunoSEQ multiplex PCR, and TCRdb's table has in-frame clones only and misses some. The sample includes roughly 100,000 clones, 80% to 90% of them seen just once. The material sequenced was peripheral blood. The receptor set was obtained from a woman older than 75 with active COVID-19.

This rearrangement joins TRBV3-1 (or the pseudogene TRBV3-2) to TRBJ1-3; D is unresolved. CDR1 and CDR2 from the germline V gene are LGHDT and YNNKEL (reference sequence). This CDR3 comprises 13 residues. The V and J ends lost 0 bases and 7 bases respectively, with 7 bases between them. CDR3 protein: CASSQEARNTIYF. Written as DNA, the CDR3 is TGTGCCAGCAGCCAAGAAGCCCGTAACACCATATATTTT.

This chain links TRBV7-9 with TRBJ2-5; 7 bases are shared with TRBD2. The germline V gene has CDR1 SEHNR and CDR2 FQNEAQ (reference sequence). This CDR3 is built from 14 residues. V trimming: 2 bases; J trimming: 2 bases; junction bases outside the gene matches: 2. The CDR3 loop reads CASSLQLAQETQYF. The CDR3 DNA sequence: TGTGCCAGCAGCTTACAACTAGCGCAAGAGACCCAGTACTTC. The full variable domain, with the rest looked up from reference TRBV7-9 and TRBJ2-5, is DTGVSQNPRHKITKRGQNVTFRCDPISEHNRLYWYRQTLGQGPEFLTYFQNEAQLEKSRLLSDRFSAERPKGSFSTLEIQRTEQGDSAMYLCASSLQLAQETQYFGPGTRLLVL.

The chain is built from TRBV5-1 and TRBJ2-5; 9 positions agree with TRBD2. In germline, CDR1 is SGHRS, CDR2 YFSETQ. The V gene end was trimmed by 7 bases and the J gene end by 5 bases; junction bases not matched to a gene: 21. The CDR3 spans 18 residues. DNA of the CDR3: TGCGCCAGCCAGGCGTGGGGGCGAGCTAGCGGGATGGCGGAGACCCAGTACTTC. Its translation: CASQAWGRASGMAETQYF.

V usage is TRBV20-1 and J usage is TRBJ2-3, with 13 bases that match TRBD2. Unmatched junction bases numbered 13, after V lost 3 bases and J lost 4 bases. Germline V gene data show CDR1 as DFQATT and CDR2 as SNEGSKA (reference sequence). The CDR3 runs to 18 residues. Here the CDR3 reads CSASRGLAGAAESDTQYF. The CDR3 region has the DNA TGCAGTGCTAGTAGAGGACTAGCGGGAGCAGCTGAGTCAGATACGCAGTATTTT.

J is TRBJ2-2 and V is TRBV27, with D possibly TRBD1 on 5 matching bases. The CDR3 contains 15 residues. V shed 7 bases and J shed 3 bases, with 15 bases lying between them. Germline CDR1 MNHEY, CDR2 SMNVEV (reference sequence). This CDR3 reads CASTPGQGYTGELFF. CDR3 bases: TGTGCCAGCACCCCCGGGCAGGGATACACCGGGGAGCTGTTTTTT.

The J gene is TRBJ2-3, the V gene TRBV29-1; perhaps TRBD1 as D (5 bases). The CDR3 is made up of 14 amino acids. Trimming cost V 7 bases and J 2 bases, with 16 bases left between them. Germline loops: CDR1 SQVTM, CDR2 ANQGSEA. Here the CDR3 reads CSATSPGPTDTQYF. The CDR3, as DNA: TGCAGCGCAACCTCCCCAGGGCCCACAGATACGCAGTATTTT.

This clone was seen only once. The chain employs TRBV9 and TRBJ2-3, with D possibly TRBD2 on 6 matching bases. Germline values: CDR1 SGDLS, CDR2 YYNGEE. Trimming removed 4 bases from V and 5 bases from J, with 14 bases in between. CDR3 size: 14 residues. CDR3 residues: CASSSRRGGDTQYF. Here the CDR3 DNA reads TGTGCCAGCAGCTCCCGCCGGGGAGGAGATACGCAGTATTTT.

The chain combines TRBV28 with TRBJ1-4; no clear D gene. The CDR3 covers 14 residues. The germline CDR1 and CDR2 sequences are MDHEN and SYDVKM. V gave up 3 bases and J gave up 8 bases, with 13 bases separating them. The CDR3 loop reads CASSLHSRDEKLFF. In nucleotides, the CDR3 is TGTGCCAGCAGTTTGCACAGTCGTGACGAAAAACTGTTTTTT.

This clone has only one observation. The chain couples TRBV7-8 to TRBJ2-5, with 7 bases matching TRBD1. CDR1 is SGHVS and CDR2 is FQNEAQ in the germline V gene. The CDR3 covers 16 residues. Trimming at V came to 3 bases and at J to 4 bases, leaving 11 bases not matched to a gene. This CDR3 is CASSFPKQGDGETQYF. In nucleotides, the CDR3 is TGTGCCAGCAGCTTCCCCAAGCAGGGGGATGGAGAGACCCAGTACTTC.

This chain uses TRBV7-7 with TRBJ2-3; D possibly corresponds to TRBD2 (5 bases). CDR3 length: 14 amino acids. Trimming stripped 5 bases from V and 3 bases from J, with 12 bases between. Per the germline V gene, CDR1 is SSHAT and CDR2 is FNYEAQ (reference sequence). CDR3 amino acids: CASSESGTTDTQYF. The CDR3 DNA is TGTGCCAGCAGCGAAAGCGGTACGACAGATACGCAGTATTTT.

This clone appeared a single time. This chain links TRBV7-9 with TRBJ2-4; 9 bases match TRBD1. After removal of 1 base from V and 0 bases from J, the junction contained 1 base not matched to a gene. CDR3 length equals 16 residues. The germline CDR1 and CDR2 sequences are SEHNR and FQNEAQ (reference sequence). The CDR3 is CASSLGTGEAKNIQYF. CDR3 nucleotides: TGTGCCAGCAGCTTAGGGACAGGGGAAGCCAAAAACATTCAGTACTTC.

The chain employs TRBV10-3 and TRBJ1-1; TRBD1 is a possible D gene (6 bases). V dropped 6 bases and J dropped 0 bases, with 11 bases sitting between them. The germline V gene has CDR1 ENHRY and CDR2 SYGVKD. There are 14 residues in the CDR3. CDR3 sequence reads: CAIRRDTLNTEAFF. CDR3 DNA sequence: TGTGCCATCAGGAGGGACACTTTGAACACTGAAGCTTTCTTT.

This clone was seen only once. J is TRBJ2-5 and V is TRBV3-1 (or the pseudogene TRBV3-2); 8 bases line up with TRBD2. The CDR3 runs to 15 residues. J gave up 7 bases and V 4 bases, and 11 bases lay outside the gene matches. CDR1 is LGHDT, CDR2 YNNKEL, per germline (reference sequence). In nucleotides, the CDR3 is TGTGCCAGCAGCCGCGGGGGGCGGACCAGGGCGACCCAGTACTTC. Protein: CASSRGGRTRATQYF.

The chain combines TRBV20-1 with TRBJ2-1; the match to TRBD2 covers 9 bases. CDR1 and CDR2 (germline): DFQATT, SNEGSKA (reference sequence). This CDR3 contains 14 residues. J was trimmed by 6 bases and V by 3 bases; bases with no gene match: 6. CDR3 in amino acids: CSASWLAGPNEQFF. In nucleotides, the CDR3 is TGCAGTGCTAGTTGGCTAGCGGGACCCAATGAGCAGTTCTTC.

The chain couples TRBV11-2 to TRBJ2-7; tentatively, D is TRBD2 (6 bases). CDR1 and CDR2 (germline): SGHAT, FQNNGV. V shed 4 bases and J shed 0 bases, with 13 bases lying between them. CDR3 length: 15 amino acids. Here the CDR3 DNA reads TGTGCCAGCAGCTGGAGTAGCGGTAGCTCCTACGAGCAGTACTTC. It specifies CASSWSSGSSYEQYF.

This clone came up a few times. The J gene is TRBJ2-3, the V gene TRBV18; 11 bases fit TRBD1. CDR1 KGHSH and CDR2 LQKENI come from the germline V gene. The length of the CDR3 is 15 residues. Trimming cost V 4 bases and J 5 bases; bases outside gene matches: 5. CDR3 sequence (DNA): TGTGCCAGCTCACGGACAGGGGGCCCGGAAGATACGCAGTATTTT. Translation gives CASSRTGGPEDTQYF. The whole variable domain, filled in from reference TRBV18 and TRBJ2-3, reads NAGVMQNPRHLVRRRGQEARLRCSPMKGHSHVYWYRQLPEEGLKFMVYLQKENIIDESGMPKERFSAEFPKEGPSILRIQQVVRGDSAAYFCASSRTGGPEDTQYFGPGTRLTVL.

This chain links TRBV7-9 with TRBJ1-2; TRBD1 might be the D (5 bases). This CDR3 region has 14 residues. Trimming cost V 2 bases and J 8 bases, with 15 bases left between them. The V gene's germline CDR1 is SEHNR and CDR2 FQNEAQ (reference sequence). For the CDR3, the DNA is TGTGCCAGCAGCTTAAAGGGACTCGCGGGCGGCTACACCTTC. Protein sequence: CASSLKGLAGGYTF.

The chain uses TRBV6-2 or TRBV6-3 and TRBJ1-4; D might be TRBD1 (6 bases). Trimming pared 8 bases from V and 3 bases from J, leaving 19 bases between. CDR1 is MNHEY, CDR2 SVGEGT, per germline. The CDR3 runs 16 residues. Written as DNA, the CDR3 is TGTGCCAGCGGCCAAATACCGGGACAACCTAATGAAAAACTGTTTTTT. As protein: CASGQIPGQPNEKLFF.

V usage is TRBV7-9 and J usage is TRBJ2-5, with TRBD2 matching over 7 bases. The CDR3 totals 19 residues. The junction had 19 bases not matched to a gene; V was cut back by 5 bases and J by 1 base. Looked up from germline, CDR1 is SEHNR and CDR2 is FQNEAQ (reference sequence). CDR3 sequence reads: CASSQNYLEASGSQETQYF. The CDR3 DNA follows: TGTGCCAGCAGCCAAAACTACTTGGAGGCTAGCGGTAGCCAAGAGACCCAGTACTTC.

The rearrangement uses TRBV21-1 and TRBJ2-3; TRBD2, as called in the table, went unchecked against the DNA. TRBV21-1 is annotated as a pseudogene. This CDR3 has 18 residues. The CDR3 nucleotides are TGTGCCCGCCGCTGGACTAGCGGGAGAGACCTAAGCACAGATACGCAGTATTTT. This encodes CARRWTSGRDLSTDTQYF.

The chain employs TRBV4-1 and TRBJ2-4; maybe TRBD2 (6 bases). Between the trimmed V and J ends, which lost 6 bases and 3 bases, there was a span of 18 bases. Per the germline V gene, CDR1 is MGHRA and CDR2 is YSYEKL. The CDR3 runs 16 residues. The chain's CDR3 is CASSLTGGIDKNIQYF. The CDR3 region has the DNA TGCGCCAGCAGTCTCACCGGGGGAATCGACAAAAACATTCAGTACTTC.

This clone was observed a single time. The J gene is TRBJ2-3, the V gene TRBV7-9, with 9 positions matching TRBD2. CDR1 is SEHNR and CDR2 is FQNEAQ in the germline V gene (reference sequence). The ends lost 3 bases at V and 3 bases at J; junction bases unmatched: 7. This CDR3 region has 16 residues. CDR3 loop: CASSFLPSGITDTQYF. The CDR3, as DNA: TGTGCCAGCAGCTTCCTTCCTAGCGGGATAACAGATACGCAGTATTTT.

J is TRBJ2-3 and V is TRBV10-3; D unresolved. Trimming left V 3 bases short and J 6 bases short, with 10 bases between. CDR3 length: 13 amino acids. Germline CDR1 reads ENHRY; CDR2 reads SYGVKD. This CDR3 is CAISDKSEDTQYF. The CDR3 region has the DNA TGTGCCATCAGTGATAAGAGTGAGGATACGCAGTATTTT.

CDR3 in amino acids: CSAGPAGSYEQYF. The CDR3 DNA is TGCAGCGCCGGCCCAGCAGGCTCCTACGAGCAGTACTTC. The chain couples TRBV29-1 to TRBJ2-7; no firm D call. V was shortened by 7 bases and J by 0 bases, with 13 bases between the two germline ends. The CDR3 is 13 residues long. CDR1 and CDR2 from the germline V gene are SQVTM and ANQGSEA.

The chain combines TRBV18 with TRBJ2-3; 12 nucleotides agree with TRBD2. Per germline, CDR1 KGHSH and CDR2 LQKENI. CDR3 length equals 16 residues. With V trimmed by 3 bases and J by 1 base, 2 bases remained unmatched. For the CDR3, the DNA is TGTGCCAGCTCACCCCTAGCGGGAGGGCGCACAGATACGCAGTATTTT. It encodes CASSPLAGGRTDTQYF.

V gene TRBV7-2 combines with J gene TRBJ1-4, with D perhaps matching TRBD1 (6 bases). The germline gives CDR1 SGHTA, CDR2 FQGNSA. CDR3 size: 15 residues. V gave up 5 bases and J gave up 8 bases, with 18 bases separating them. The chain's CDR3 is CASSVGTPTREKLFF. CDR3 DNA sequence: TGTGCCAGCAGCGTGGGGACACCGACGAGGGAAAAACTGTTTTTT.

The chain combines TRBV20-1 with TRBJ1-6; D remains unclear. The CDR3 runs to 11 residues. Trimming left V 6 bases short and J 6 bases short, with 6 bases between. The germline gives CDR1 DFQATT, CDR2 SNEGSKA (reference sequence). In DNA form, the CDR3 reads TGCAGTGCCCAGGCTAATTCACCCCTCCACTTT. This sequence encodes CSAQANSPLHF.